Following are 17 T cell receptor beta chains from one sample sequenced in a study of blood T cell repertoires in COVID-19. TCRdb's table, derived via immunoSEQ multiplex PCR, lists solely in-frame clones and lacks some. The sample comprises over 20,000 clones, around 92% of which are singletons, and around 6% rests with the top ten. The specimen sequenced was peripheral blood. The receptors derive from a human donor in a cohort sampled during active COVID-19.

This clone appeared a single time. The chain has TRBV5-6 and TRBJ1-2; 9 bases align to TRBD1. Trimming took 4 bases from V and 8 from J; bases not matched to a gene: 9. The CDR3 extends over 14 amino acids. Germline assignment: CDR1 SGHDT and CDR2 YYEEEE. In DNA form, the CDR3 reads TGTGCCAGCAGCCCACTGGGACAGGGATGGGGCTACACCTTC. Residues: CASSPLGQGWGYTF.

This rearrangement joins TRBV7-2 to TRBJ2-3, with D hard to call. This CDR3 contains 15 residues. The V end was cut by 2 bases, the J end by 2 bases, with 11 bases between. CDR1 is SGHTA and CDR2 is FQGNSA in the germline V gene. The chain's CDR3 is CASSLRASFTDTQYF. In nucleotides, the CDR3 is TGTGCCAGCAGCTTAAGAGCCTCCTTCACAGATACGCAGTATTTT.

This clone appeared once. The J gene is TRBJ2-7, the V gene TRBV14; 7 nucleotides match TRBD1. J gave up 0 bases and V 0 bases, and 2 bases lay outside the gene matches. The CDR3 consists of 15 residues. Germline V lookup: CDR1 SGHDN, CDR2 FVKESK. The CDR3 nucleotides are TGTGCCAGCAGCCAAGAACAGGGGTACTCCTACGAGCAGTACTTC. Residues: CASSQEQGYSYEQYF.

This chain joins TRBV7-2 and TRBJ2-7; TRBD1 agrees at 9 bases. The CDR3 consists of 14 residues. Germline assignment: CDR1 SGHTA and CDR2 FQGNSA. Germline trimming cut 1 base from V and 5 bases from J; bases unmatched to any gene: 3. This CDR3 reads CASSLGTGANEQYF. The CDR3 bases are TGTGCCAGCAGCTTAGGGACAGGGGCCAACGAGCAGTACTTC.

A word on this clone: A read error may produce the germline difference seen at one junction end. The rearrangement joins TRBV6-5 to TRBJ2-1; D unresolved. This CDR3 has 11 residues. The germline V gene encodes CDR1 MNHEY and CDR2 SVGAGI. The chain's CDR3 is CASSLYARTIF. CDR3 coding DNA: TGTGCCAGCAGCCTATATGCCCGCACGATCTTC.

The J gene is TRBJ2-7, the V gene TRBV5-6; maybe TRBD1 (6 bases). The length of the CDR3 is 14 residues. V dropped 0 bases and J dropped 6 bases, with 13 bases sitting between them. Germline V gene lookup returns CDR1 SGHDT and CDR2 YYEEEE. This CDR3 reads CASSLATQGGEQYF. CDR3 sequence (DNA): TGTGCCAGCAGCTTGGCCACACAGGGCGGCGAGCAGTACTTC.

The CDR3 nucleotides read TGTGCCAGCAGTCCGGCCGGGACAGGGGGCTACAATGAGCAGTTCTTC. Encoded protein: CASSPAGTGGYNEQFF. The chain uses TRBV28 and TRBJ2-1, with TRBD1 matching over 11 bases. CDR1 and CDR2 (germline): MDHEN, SYDVKM. V dropped 5 bases and J dropped 3; count of bases not matched to a gene: 6. The CDR3 has 16 residues. Full variable domain (remainder filled in from reference TRBV28 and TRBJ2-1): DVKVTQSSRYLVKRTGEKVFLECVQDMDHENMFWYRQDPGLGLRLIYFSYDVKMKEKGDIPEGYSVSREKKERFSLILESASTNQTSMYLCASSPAGTGGYNEQFFGPGTRLTVL.

The genes are TRBV27 and TRBJ2-7, with TRBD2 identical over 10 bases. Unmatched junction bases numbered 6, after V lost 9 bases and J lost 4 bases. Germline V gene sequence: CDR1 MNHEY, CDR2 SMNVEV (reference sequence). This CDR3 spans 13 amino acids. The CDR3 here is CASKGLAMYEQYF. As DNA, the CDR3 is TGTGCCAGTAAGGGACTAGCGATGTACGAGCAGTACTTC.

V gene TRBV6-1 combines with J gene TRBJ2-3; 9 bases agree with TRBD2. The CDR3 loop spans 15 amino acids. After removal of 1 base from V and 4 bases from J, the junction contained 3 bases not matched to a gene. Germline V lookup: CDR1 MNHNS, CDR2 SASEGT. CDR3 bases: TGTGCCAGCAGTGAAGGGACTAGCGATGCAGATACGCAGTATTTT. Its protein product is CASSEGTSDADTQYF.

This clone has just one count. This chain uses TRBV11-1 with TRBJ1-1, with D maybe TRBD1 (5 bases). Germline V lookup: CDR1 SGHAT, CDR2 FQDESV (reference sequence). CDR3 size: 12 residues. V gave up 5 bases and J gave up 11 bases, with 15 bases separating them. The CDR3 spells CASSGQGIDAFF. DNA for the CDR3: TGTGCCAGCAGCGGGCAGGGAATTGATGCTTTCTTT.

This chain's CDR3 is CASSLGGSVNEQYF. Written as DNA, the CDR3 is TGTGCCAGCAGTCTAGGGGGTTCGGTCAACGAGCAGTACTTC. The rearrangement links TRBV6-5 to TRBJ2-7, with TRBD1 as a possible D gene (6 bases). The germline gives CDR1 MNHEY, CDR2 SVGAGI. CDR3 size: 14 residues. Deletions cut 5 bases from V and 5 bases from J, with 16 bases between.

This chain joins TRBV4-2 and TRBJ1-5; D gene ambiguous. The CDR3 length is 14 residues. Trimming shortened V by 4 bases and J by 5 bases, and 12 bases separated the two germline ends. Per the germline V gene, CDR1 is LGHNA and CDR2 is YNFKEQ. CDR3 coding DNA: TGTGCCAGCAGCCCCACGGGGTCTCATCAGCCCCAGCATTTT. Its translation: CASSPTGSHQPQHF.

The CDR3 spells CASSIGTGATNEKLFF. Here the CDR3 DNA reads TGTGCCAGCAGCATCGGGACAGGGGCAACTAATGAAAAACTGTTTTTT. V is TRBV11-2 and J is TRBJ1-4; 10 bases are shared with TRBD1. After removal of 5 bases from V and 0 bases from J, the junction contained 3 bases not matched to a gene. This CDR3 spans 16 amino acids. Germline V CDR1 and CDR2: SGHAT, FQNNGV.

The CDR3 DNA follows: TGCAGCTCCGGGGGACGCACAGATACGCAGTATTTT. Its translation is CSSGGRTDTQYF. The chain has TRBV29-1 and TRBJ2-3; maybe TRBD2 (6 bases). Germline loops: CDR1 SQVTM, CDR2 ANQGSEA. The CDR3 has 12 amino acids. V was clipped by 8 bases and J by 1 base, with 10 bases between them.

The gene calls are TRBV3-1 (or the pseudogene TRBV3-2) and TRBJ1-5; 7 bases agree with TRBD1. Germline CDR1 LGHDT, CDR2 YNNKEL (reference sequence). The junction had 10 bases not matched to a gene; V was cut back by 10 bases and J by 4 bases. The CDR3 sequence is 14 residues long. This CDR3 is CAIRKGAGNQPQHF. CDR3 DNA sequence: TGTGCCATCAGGAAGGGGGCCGGGAATCAGCCCCAGCATTTT.

The gene calls are TRBV30 and TRBJ2-2; 10 nucleotides agree with TRBD2. The CDR3 runs to 17 residues. CDR1 and CDR2 (germline): GTSNPN, SVGIG (reference sequence). The V gene end was trimmed by 4 bases and the J gene end by 5 bases; junction bases not matched to a gene: 13. The CDR3 region has the DNA TGTGCCTGGAATGGGGCCGGGGCTAGCGGGAGAACCGGGGAGCTGTTTTTT. It translates to CAWNGAGASGRTGELFF.

The sample holds one count of this clone. The chain carries TRBV5-1 and TRBJ2-3, with 9 bases matching TRBD2. Germline CDR1 and CDR2: SGHRS and YFSETQ. This CDR3 spans 15 amino acids. After removal of 4 bases from V and 0 bases from J, the junction contained 3 bases not matched to a gene. The CDR3 DNA reads TGCGCCAGCAGCCTTAGCGGGAGAAGCACAGATACGCAGTATTTT. This encodes CASSLSGRSTDTQYF. Full variable domain (remainder filled in from reference TRBV5-1 and TRBJ2-3): KAGVTQTPRYLIKTRGQQVTLSCSPISGHRSVSWYQQTPGQGLQFLFEYFSETQRNKGNFPGRFSGRQFSNSRSEMNVSTLELGDSALYLCASSLSGRSTDTQYFGPGTRLTVL.